The following is a T cell receptor (beta chain) sequence with its context. The antigen is undetermined. One end of the junction does not line up with germline, which may come from a read error. There are 13 residues in the CDR3. CDR1 is GTSNPN, CDR2 SVGIG, per germline (reference sequence). Primers for the PCR totalled 60 Vbeta and 13 Jbeta. Clones were read by immunoSEQ multiplex PCR, and TCRdb kept only the in-frame ones, dropping some. The sample consists of 95,000 to 150,000 clones, 15% to 19% of them appearing once. This entry is derived from a study of cytomegalovirus exposure and HLA in healthy donors. Study-level background: Caucasian-associated ancestry cluster membership applied to about four fifths of around 400 genotyped donors. Study-level findings and limits: Analyzed later, most CMV-associated TCR beta chains appeared HLA-restricted. Both high specificity and high sensitivity reportedly marked the classifier's diagnosis of cytomegalovirus status.

This TCR was sampled from a woman aged 18-29 years in good health and CMV-seronegative. Sequenced sample: PBMCs. The chain uses TRBV30 and TRBJ2-1; 8 positions match TRBD2. The CDR3 here is CAGSPGLGDEQFF. The CDR3 bases are TGTGCCGGGAGCCCGGGACTAGGTGATGAGCAGTTCTTC.